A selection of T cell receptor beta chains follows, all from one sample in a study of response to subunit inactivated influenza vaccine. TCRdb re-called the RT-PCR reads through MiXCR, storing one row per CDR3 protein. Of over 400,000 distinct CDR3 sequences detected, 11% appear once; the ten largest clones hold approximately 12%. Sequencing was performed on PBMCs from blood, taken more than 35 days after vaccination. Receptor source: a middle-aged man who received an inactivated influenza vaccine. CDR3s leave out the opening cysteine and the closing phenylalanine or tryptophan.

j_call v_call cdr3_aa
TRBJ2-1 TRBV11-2 ASSPGDWMLLDEQF
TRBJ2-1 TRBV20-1 SASVGEQGSYNEQF
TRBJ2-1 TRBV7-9 ASSSAQGAGNEQF
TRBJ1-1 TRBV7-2 ASRKYRGNTEAF
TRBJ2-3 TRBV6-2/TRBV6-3 ASSPSGTTDTQY
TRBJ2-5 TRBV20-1 SAPTEETQY
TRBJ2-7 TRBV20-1 SALLLSEQY
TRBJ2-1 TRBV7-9 ASSPRVRSYNEQF
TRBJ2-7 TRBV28 ASSLIWRTYEQY
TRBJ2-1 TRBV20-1 SALAFGEQF
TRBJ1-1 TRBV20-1 SAPGQGIVAEAF
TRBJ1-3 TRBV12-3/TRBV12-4 ASSLVGNSGNTIY
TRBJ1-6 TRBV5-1 ASSLQGAESPLH
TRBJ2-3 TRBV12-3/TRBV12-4 ASSFGTSVTDTQY
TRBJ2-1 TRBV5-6 ASSYARGAEQF
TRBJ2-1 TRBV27 ASTRLSLTGSRDEQF
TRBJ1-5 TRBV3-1 ASSQNPQGRSNQPQH
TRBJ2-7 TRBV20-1 SARPAGEYEQY
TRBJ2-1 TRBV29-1 SVLDRGATQVTTGQF
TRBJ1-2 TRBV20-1 SAPSSGYT
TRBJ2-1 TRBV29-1 SVVPRTNEQF
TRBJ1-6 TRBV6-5 ASSYADRALH
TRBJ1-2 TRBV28 ASQCGGCYGYT
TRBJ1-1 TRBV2 ASSGVGVVAF
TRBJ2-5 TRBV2 ASSGSGQETQY
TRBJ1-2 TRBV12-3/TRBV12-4 ASSLSRQGKLGYT
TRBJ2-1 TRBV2 ASSAWVSSYNEQF
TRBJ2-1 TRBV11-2 ASISPGSSYNEQF
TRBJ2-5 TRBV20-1 SAREDNPAETQY
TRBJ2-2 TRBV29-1 SVPGQGAGGELF
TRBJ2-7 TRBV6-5 ASSYSSRGAQY
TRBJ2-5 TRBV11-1 ASSSPNQRGAGRETQY
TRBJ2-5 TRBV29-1 SVDGYGGQETQY
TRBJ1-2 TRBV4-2 ASSPLSGGASYGYT
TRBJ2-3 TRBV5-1 ASSLGQGAYTDTQY
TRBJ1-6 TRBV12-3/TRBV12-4 ASSIGTGPLH
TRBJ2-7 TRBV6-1 ASGNRRSYEQY
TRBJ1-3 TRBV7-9 ASDRGSGNTIY
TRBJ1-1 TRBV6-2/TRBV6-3 ASGRRPNTEAF